These 30 T cell receptor beta chains were all obtained from the same sample, sequenced in a study of shared T cell receptors in the human thymus. Sequencing was performed with immunoSEQ multiplex PCR; in TCRdb, only in-frame clones are kept and a portion is missing. The table shows some 660,000 clones, with roughly 86% occurring only once. The same data also went into a second study, on human thymus T cells.

What was sequenced was thymocytes. These receptors were taken from a boy under two years old with a congenital heart defect.

The V call is TRBV9, the J call TRBJ2-1, with 14 bases matching TRBD2. Germline V gene sequence: CDR1 SGDLS, CDR2 YYNGEE. With 0 bases clipped from V and 3 bases from J, the junction kept 2 bases outside the gene matches. This CDR3 is 17 amino acids long. CDR3: CASSVGLAGGYYNEQFF. CDR3 nucleotides: TGTGCCAGCAGCGTAGGACTAGCGGGAGGGTACTACAATGAGCAGTTCTTC.

This clone occurred once. The CDR3 region has the DNA TGTGCCAGCAGCCACCCCGGGGGCTACACCTTC. This encodes CASSHPGGYTF. The chain links TRBV28 to TRBJ1-2; D is unresolved. CDR1 is MDHEN and CDR2 is SYDVKM in the germline V gene. V was shortened by 6 bases and J by 8 bases, with 10 bases between the two germline ends. This CDR3 has 11 residues.

The J gene is TRBJ1-5, the V gene TRBV6-5, with a tentative D call TRBD1 (5 bases). The CDR3 consists of 15 residues. Trimming left V 0 bases short and J 9 bases short, with 15 bases between. The germline V gene has CDR1 MNHEY and CDR2 SVGAGI. The CDR3 region has the DNA TGTGCCAGCAGTTACTCGAGTACGGGGACTTTGCCCCAGCATTTT. Residues: CASSYSSTGTLPQHF.

The chain recombines TRBV5-1 with TRBJ2-5; D gene unclear. This CDR3 region has 17 residues. Between the trimmed V and J ends, which lost 6 bases and 1 base, there was a span of 22 bases. The germline gives CDR1 SGHRS, CDR2 YFSETQ. CDR3 bases: TGCGCCAGCACCCCGGTTCATGTGAGGAAACTCCAAGAGACCCAGTACTTC. Encoded protein: CASTPVHVRKLQETQYF.

As concerns this clone: Additional DNA sequences in this sample encode the identical CDR3. This chain uses TRBV4-2 with TRBJ1-2; D not certain. CDR1 is LGHNA and CDR2 is YNFKEQ in the germline V gene. This CDR3 has 12 residues. Trimming took 4 bases from V and 5 from J, leaving 8 bases between them. Here the CDR3 DNA reads TGTGCCAGCAGCCGATCGGGATATGGCTACACCTTC. Translating gives CASSRSGYGYTF.

This clone was seen only once. The chain joins TRBV10-2 to TRBJ1-6; D perhaps matches TRBD1 (6 bases). The CDR3 loop spans 14 amino acids. Per germline, CDR1 WSHSY and CDR2 SAAADI. The V and J ends lost 5 bases and 7 bases respectively, with 12 bases between them. The CDR3 sequence: CASSSDRENSPLHF. In DNA, the CDR3 is TGCGCCAGCAGTTCGGACAGAGAGAATTCACCCCTCCACTTT.

This chain uses TRBV7-4 with TRBJ2-1; the D is unclear. Germline CDR1 is SGHVT and CDR2 is SQSDAQ. Trimming removed 0 bases at V and 6 bases at J, with 9 bases between. The length of the CDR3 is 14 residues. The CDR3 region has the DNA TGTGCCAGCAGCTTAGCGCCCAGTTCCAATGAGCAGTTCTTC. Its protein is CASSLAPSSNEQFF. The variable domain in full, completed from reference TRBV7-4 and TRBJ2-1, reads GAGVSQSPRYKVAKRGRDVALRCDSISGHVTLYWYRQTLGQGSEVLTYSQSDAQRDKSGRPSGRFSAERPERSVSTLKIQRTEQGDSAVYLCASSLAPSSNEQFFGPGTRLTVL.

The chain combines TRBV9 with TRBJ1-2; TRBD1 matches 7 bases. Germline CDR1 and CDR2: SGDLS and YYNGEE. The length of the CDR3 is 18 residues. V was clipped by 3 bases and J by 0 bases; unmatched bases: 14. CDR3: CASSAGTAGRKANYGYTF. The CDR3 DNA is TGTGCCAGCAGCGCCGGGACAGCGGGTCGGAAGGCTAACTATGGCTACACCTTC.

V is TRBV7-2 and J is TRBJ2-1; 7 nucleotides match TRBD2. J was trimmed by 6 bases and V by 2 bases; bases with no gene match: 7. The CDR3 is made up of 15 amino acids. Germline values: CDR1 SGHTA, CDR2 FQGNSA. The CDR3: CASSLPGRAINEQFF. CDR3 in DNA: TGTGCCAGCAGCTTACCAGGGAGGGCCATCAATGAGCAGTTCTTC.

The V and J genes are TRBV7-3 and TRBJ2-4; 7 nucleotides match TRBD1. CDR1 is SGHTA, CDR2 FQGTGA, per germline. The junction had 7 bases not matched to a gene; V was cut back by 2 bases and J by 12 bases. The CDR3 consists of 13 residues. CDR3 nucleotides: TGTGCCAGCAGCTTATACAGGGGTATGGATCAGTACTTC. Amino acids: CASSLYRGMDQYF.

The genes are TRBV9 and TRBJ2-7; the match to TRBD1 covers 10 bases. The CDR3 covers 15 residues. CDR1 SGDLS and CDR2 YYNGEE come from the germline V gene. Trimming took 0 bases from V and 5 from J; bases not matched to a gene: 5. CDR3: CASSVAPTGGHEQYF. The DNA of the CDR3 is TGTGCCAGCAGCGTAGCCCCGACAGGGGGCCACGAGCAGTACTTC. Variable domain in full (rest from reference TRBV9 and TRBJ2-7): DSGVTQTPKHLITATGQRVTLRCSPRSGDLSVYWYQQSLDQGLQFLIQYYNGEERAKGNILERFSAQQFPDLHSELNLSSLELGDSALYFCASSVAPTGGHEQYFGPGTRLTVT.

In DNA form, the CDR3 reads TGTGCCAGCAGCACCTCTACAGGGAACACTGAAGCTTTCTTT. It yields the protein CASSTSTGNTEAFF. This sequence joins TRBV7-9 and TRBJ1-1; maybe TRBD1 (5 bases). Germline values: CDR1 SEHNR, CDR2 FQNEAQ (reference sequence). V was clipped by 5 bases and J by 1 base, with 11 bases between them. This CDR3 is built from 14 residues.

This chain joins TRBV19 and TRBJ2-7; the match to TRBD2 covers 12 bases. CDR1 and CDR2 from the germline V gene are LNHDA and SQIVND (reference sequence). With 5 bases clipped from V and 5 bases from J, the junction kept 7 bases outside the gene matches. CDR3 length: 15 residues. For the CDR3, the DNA is TGTGCCAGTAGTTCCCCGACTAGCGGGGGCCACGAGCAGTACTTC. Its protein is CASSSPTSGGHEQYF.

This clone showed up just once. The rearrangement links TRBV14 to TRBJ2-3; D is undetermined. Germline CDR1 and CDR2: SGHDN and FVKESK. The CDR3 has 15 residues. The V end was cut by 3 bases, the J end by 2 bases, with 12 bases between. DNA of the CDR3: TGTGCCAGCAGCCAGGGCGAGATGTACACAGATACGCAGTATTTT. The encoded protein is CASSQGEMYTDTQYF.

The chain joins TRBV2 to TRBJ2-7; tentative D call: TRBD2 (5 bases). V was shortened by 6 bases and J by 6 bases, with 15 bases between the two germline ends. The germline V gene has CDR1 SNHLY and CDR2 FYNNEI. The CDR3 has 13 residues. CDR3 sequence (DNA): TGTGCCAGCAGGCCGGGGATACTAGTCGAGCAGTACTTC. Translating gives CASRPGILVEQYF.

This clone was counted only a few times. The rearrangement joins TRBV14 to TRBJ1-4; TRBD1 matches 7 bases. V shed 1 base and J 11 bases; nucleotides not matched to a gene: 10. The CDR3 is 15 amino acids. Germline V gene data show CDR1 as SGHDN and CDR2 as FVKESK. CDR3 DNA sequence: TGTGCCAGCAGCCAAGCCAGGACAGGCTCGGGGAAACTGTTTTTT. This translates into CASSQARTGSGKLFF.

CDR3 sequence reads: CASSPTGGPMNTEAFF. CDR3 bases: TGTGCCAGCAGCCCCACGGGGGGACCCATGAACACTGAAGCTTTCTTT. The chain carries TRBV14 and TRBJ1-1; possibly TRBD1 for D (5 bases). Trimming took off 4 bases at V and 0 bases at J, with 15 bases between the two ends. CDR1 is SGHDN and CDR2 is FVKESK in the germline V gene. The CDR3 length is 16 residues.

V usage is TRBV28 and J usage is TRBJ2-3; D is ambiguous. Trimming shortened V by 5 bases and J by 6 bases, and 21 bases separated the two germline ends. Germline V gene data show CDR1 as MDHEN and CDR2 as SYDVKM. The CDR3 extends over 16 amino acids. CDR3 nucleotides: TGTGCCAGCAGTCCAGGCGACGGCCTCAATCTGGATACGCAGTATTTT. Its translation is CASSPGDGLNLDTQYF.

This clone has just a few counts. The chain combines TRBV4-3 with TRBJ1-1; 7 positions agree with TRBD1. The CDR3 is 15 amino acids. Germline V gene lookup returns CDR1 LGHNA and CDR2 YSLEER. Trimming cost V 2 bases and J 1 base; bases outside gene matches: 4. The CDR3 DNA sequence: TGCGCCAGCAGCCAATGGGGACAGAAGAACACTGAAGCTTTCTTT. Protein product: CASSQWGQKNTEAFF.

The rearrangement links TRBV7-9 to TRBJ1-4, with D possibly being TRBD1 (5 bases). The germline V gene encodes CDR1 SEHNR and CDR2 FQNEAQ (reference sequence). The V and J ends lost 4 bases and 8 bases respectively, with 11 bases between them. The length of the CDR3 is 13 residues. The DNA of the CDR3 is TGTGCCAGCAGCTCGACAGATCCGGAAAAACTGTTTTTT. It encodes CASSSTDPEKLFF.

The rearrangement links TRBV4-2 to TRBJ1-5; 7 bases fit TRBD1. This CDR3 has 16 residues. V lost 2 bases and J lost 3; bases outside the gene matches: 7. Germline V gene sequence: CDR1 LGHNA, CDR2 YNFKEQ. The CDR3 is CASSQLPGTDNQPQHF. Here the CDR3 DNA reads TGTGCCAGCAGCCAACTACCCGGGACAGACAATCAGCCCCAGCATTTT.

The V call is TRBV27, the J call TRBJ1-5, with D possibly being TRBD1 (6 bases). V was trimmed by 6 bases and J by 0 bases, leaving 9 bases between them. The germline gives CDR1 MNHEY, CDR2 SMNVEV (reference sequence). The CDR3 length is 14 residues. The CDR3 loop reads CASRGHDSNQPQHF. CDR3 bases: TGTGCCAGCAGGGGACACGATAGCAATCAGCCCCAGCATTTT.

This clone was seen a handful of times. The chain uses TRBV5-5 and TRBJ2-2; a possible D gene is TRBD2 (6 bases). Germline CDR1 is SGHKS and CDR2 is YYEKEE (reference sequence). Trimming pared 6 bases from V and 3 bases from J, leaving 9 bases between. The CDR3 sequence is 13 residues long. This CDR3 reads CASNWDYTGELFF. The CDR3 bases are TGTGCCAGCAACTGGGACTACACCGGGGAGCTGTTTTTT. The complete variable domain, with remaining parts taken from reference TRBV5-5 and TRBJ2-2, reads DAGVTQSPTHLIKTRGQQVTLRCSPISGHKSVSWYQQVLGQGPQFIFQYYEKEERGRGNFPDRFSARQFPNYSSELNVNALLLGDSALYLCASNWDYTGELFFGEGSRLTVL.

V gene TRBV15 combines with J gene TRBJ1-3; 7 bases fit TRBD1. Germline V gene sequence: CDR1 LNHNV, CDR2 YYDKDF (reference sequence). The trim removed 0 bases at V and 0 bases at J, leaving 14 bases unmatched. The CDR3 spans 20 residues. The CDR3 protein is CATSRDSPRDRQNSGNTIYF. The CDR3 DNA reads TGTGCCACCAGCAGAGATTCACCAAGGGACAGACAAAACTCTGGAAACACCATATATTTT.

The DNA for the CDR3 is TGCGCCAGCAGCCAGATCGTCCGGGAGCCCCACGAAGAGACCCAGTACTTC. It codes for CASSQIVREPHEETQYF. The rearrangement links TRBV4-1 to TRBJ2-5; TRBD2 might be the D (6 bases). The CDR3 runs to 17 residues. Per germline, CDR1 MGHRA and CDR2 YSYEKL. Trimming left V 3 bases short and J 3 bases short, with 20 bases between.

The chain employs TRBV27 and TRBJ1-2, with 10 bases aligning to TRBD1. Germline values: CDR1 MNHEY, CDR2 SMNVEV (reference sequence). The CDR3 runs 15 residues. The J segment lost 4 bases and the V segment lost 0 bases, leaving 2 bases of the junction unmatched. As DNA, the CDR3 is TGTGCCAGCAGTTTATCGGGGACAGGGGCCTATGGCTACACCTTC. Translated: CASSLSGTGAYGYTF.

Here the CDR3 reads CASSYSAGLATYEQYF. In DNA form, the CDR3 reads TGTGCCAGCAGTTACTCGGCGGGACTAGCGACCTACGAGCAGTACTTC. The J gene is TRBJ2-7, the V gene TRBV6-6; 10 nucleotides align to TRBD2. Germline V gives CDR1 MNHNY, CDR2 SVGAGI (reference sequence). This CDR3 region has 16 residues. The V and J ends lost 0 bases and 2 bases, in that order; junction bases with no gene match: 4.

J is TRBJ1-5 and V is TRBV19, with D possibly being TRBD1 (5 bases). This CDR3 is 15 amino acids long. Trimming stripped 0 bases from V and 6 bases from J, with 12 bases between. Germline V gene data show CDR1 as LNHDA and CDR2 as SQIVND (reference sequence). The CDR3 loop reads CASSIETELPQPQHF. The CDR3 region has the DNA TGTGCCAGTAGTATAGAGACAGAACTGCCTCAGCCCCAGCATTTT. The full variable domain, completed using reference TRBV19 and TRBJ1-5, is DGGITQSPKYLFRKEGQNVTLSCEQNLNHDAMYWYRQDPGQGLRLIYYSQIVNDFQKGDIAEGYSVSREKKESFPLTVTSAQKNPTAFYLCASSIETELPQPQHFGDGTRLSIL.

The chain links TRBV29-1 to TRBJ1-3; no clear D gene. The CDR3 length is 15 residues. Between the trimmed V and J ends, which lost 7 bases and 2 bases, there was a span of 18 bases. Germline values: CDR1 SQVTM, CDR2 ANQGSEA. The CDR3 region is CSAVGVFSAGNTIYF. CDR3 nucleotides: TGCAGCGCCGTCGGGGTCTTCAGTGCTGGAAACACCATATATTTT.

The genes are TRBV7-2 and TRBJ1-5; the D is unclear. V lost 0 bases to trimming and J lost 9 bases, with 9 bases between them. Germline-derived CDR1 and CDR2 are SGHTA and FQGNSA. The CDR3 sequence is 13 residues long. Here the CDR3 reads CASSLAPPGPQHF. The CDR3 coding sequence is TGTGCCAGCAGCTTAGCGCCTCCGGGGCCCCAGCATTTT. Full variable domain (rest looked up from reference TRBV7-2 and TRBJ1-5): GAGVSQSPSNKVTEKGKDVELRCDPISGHTALYWYRQSLGQGLEFLIYFQGNSAPDKSGLPSDRFSAERTGGSVSTLTIQRTQQEDSAVYLCASSLAPPGPQHFGDGTRLSIL.